Sequencing of this TCR beta chain was carried out in a study of technical replicates of blood from several donors. This CDR3 region has 13 residues. Germline V gene lookup returns CDR1 MGHRA and CDR2 YSYEKL. The germline V and J ends were trimmed by 1 base and 2 bases, with 6 bases remaining between them. Measured with immunoSEQ multiplex PCR; TCRdb has only the in-frame clones, and not every one. The table has 70,000 to 85,000 clones, more than 90% seen once; the top ten hold around 0.38%. The V gene is TRBV4-1, the J gene TRBJ2-7; D unclear. The clonotype originates from a human donor in good health. Sequences were obtained from T cells isolated from PBMCs. The CDR3 bases are TGCGCCAGCAGCCAAGTAGGAGCCTACGAGCAGTACTTC. It specifies CASSQVGAYEQYF.